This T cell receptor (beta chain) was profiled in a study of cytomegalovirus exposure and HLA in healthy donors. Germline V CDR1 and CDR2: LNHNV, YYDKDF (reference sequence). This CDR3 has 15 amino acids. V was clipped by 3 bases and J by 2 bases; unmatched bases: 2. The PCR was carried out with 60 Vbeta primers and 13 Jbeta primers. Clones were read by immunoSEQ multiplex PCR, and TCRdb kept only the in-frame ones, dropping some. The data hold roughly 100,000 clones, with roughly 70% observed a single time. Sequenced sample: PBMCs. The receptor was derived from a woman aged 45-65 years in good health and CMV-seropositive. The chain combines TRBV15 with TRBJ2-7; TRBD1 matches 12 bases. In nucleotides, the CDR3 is TGTGCCACCAGCAGGGGGACAGGGGGCCCCTACGAGCAGTACTTC. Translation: CATSRGTGGPYEQYF.